The present T cell receptor beta chain was sequenced within a study of blood T cell repertoires in COVID-19. Here immunoSEQ multiplex PCR was the method, and the copy in TCRdb shows in-frame clones only, minus some. The table records a few hundred thousand clones, around 93% of them present only once. The CDR3 length is 17 residues. V usage is TRBV12-1 and J usage is TRBJ1-6. TRBV12-1 is a recognized pseudogene. The clonotype comes from a human donor in a cohort exposed to, infected with or recovered from COVID-19 (not recorded which). The donor label of this sample is uncertain. The sample comprised PBMCs or T cells enriched from blood (not recorded which). CDR3 nucleotides: TGTGCCAGCAGCGCATGGACTGAACACCTATATAATTCACCCCTCCACTTT. This encodes CASSAWTEHLYNSPLHF.